This entry lists 28 T cell receptor beta chains sequenced from one sample in a study of T cells in Graves' hyperthyroidism and ophthalmopathy. Amplified regions were TCR beta CDR3 sequences from RNA transcripts. An initial round of RT-PCR targeting the TCR CDR3 relied on the HTBI primer set. TCRdb re-analysed the multiplex PCR reads in MiXCR, keeping a single row per CDR3 protein. The sample shows about 600,000 distinct CDR3 sequences, around 15% of them seen only once. Sequenced input: blood. The receptors stem from a woman in her forties or fifties with Graves' ophthalmopathy.

This sequence joins TRBV5-1 and TRBJ1-1; D call uncertain. The CDR3 runs to 14 residues. V lost 2 bases and J lost 1, with 9 bases in between. Per germline, CDR1 SGHRS and CDR2 YFSETQ. The CDR3, as DNA: TGCGCCAGCAGCTTCAATTCTTGGAACACTGAAGCTTTCTTT. This gives the protein CASSFNSWNTEAFF.

Regarding this clonotype: The junction and the germline gene differ at one end; a read error may be behind it. The chain is built from TRBV5-6 and TRBJ2-5; 8 nucleotides line up with TRBD1. The CDR3 totals 13 residues. The germline V gene encodes CDR1 SGHDT and CDR2 YYEEEE. This CDR3 reads CASSWTGQETQHF. CDR3 nucleotides: TGTGCCAGCAGCTGGACAGGGCAAGAGACCCAGCACTTC. Looking up the rest from reference TRBV5-6 and TRBJ2-5 gives the full variable domain: DAGVTQSPTHLIKTRGQQVTLRCSPKSGHDTVSWYQQALGQGPQFIFQYYEEEERQRGNFPDRFSGHQFPNYSSELNVNALLLGDSALYLCASSWTGQETQHFGPGTRLLVL.

This clonotype was found many times. The genes are TRBV20-1 and TRBJ2-7, with D maybe TRBD2 (5 bases). V was pared by 1 base and J by 0 bases, with 16 bases between. The CDR3 extends over 16 amino acids. CDR1 is DFQATT, CDR2 SNEGSKA, per germline (reference sequence). Here the CDR3 reads CSARAPRAASSYEQYF. CDR3 DNA sequence: TGCAGTGCTAGAGCCCCGAGGGCGGCCAGCTCCTACGAGCAGTACTTC.

At least ten counts were recorded for this clonotype. The chain employs TRBV27 and TRBJ2-3; no clear D gene. The CDR3 consists of 14 residues. V shed 3 bases and J shed 4 bases, with 11 bases lying between them. Per germline, CDR1 MNHEY and CDR2 SMNVEV (reference sequence). The DNA for the CDR3 is TGTGCCAGCAGTTTCTCACCGTTTTCAGATACGCAGTATTTT. Protein sequence: CASSFSPFSDTQYF.

This clonotype was counted between two and nine times. The genes are TRBV29-1 and TRBJ2-1; 9 bases fit TRBD1. Germline CDR1 SQVTM, CDR2 ANQGSEA. The CDR3 has 14 amino acids. With 7 bases clipped from V and 4 bases from J, the junction kept 8 bases outside the gene matches. CDR3 sequence: CSGGTGKGYNEQFF. In nucleotides, the CDR3 is TGCAGCGGGGGGACAGGGAAGGGATACAATGAGCAGTTCTTC.

This clonotype was seen repeatedly, ten times or more. This chain joins TRBV12-3 or TRBV12-4 and TRBJ2-3; 9 bases are shared with TRBD1. The CDR3 spans 15 residues. V shed 5 bases, J shed 2 bases, and the junction held 5 bases outside the gene matches. The CDR3 region is CASSHTGGTTDTQYF. For the CDR3, the DNA is TGTGCCAGCAGTCACACAGGGGGCACCACAGATACGCAGTATTTT.

For this clonotype: This may come from a read error, since a much larger clone is one base off. V and J are TRBV7-2 and TRBJ2-5, with D maybe TRBD1 (5 bases). Trimming removed 3 bases from V and 2 bases from J, with 16 bases in between. The germline V gene has CDR1 SGHTA and CDR2 FQGNSA. CDR3 length: 16 residues. CDR3 sequence (DNA): TGTGCCAGCAGCTTGGCGAGGACAAAGGGTCAAGAGACCCAGTACTTC. This translates into CASSLARTKGQETQYF.

This clonotype was recorded many times. The chain links TRBV13 to TRBJ2-1; 8 bases line up with TRBD2. Per the germline V gene, CDR1 is PRHDT and CDR2 is FYEKMQ (reference sequence). Trimming took 0 bases from V and 10 from J; bases not matched to a gene: 8. This CDR3 contains 15 residues. The CDR3 loop is CASSLGTSVLREQFF. CDR3 in DNA: TGTGCCAGCAGCTTAGGGACTAGCGTCCTTCGAGAGCAGTTCTTC.

This clonotype was counted at least ten times. The chain joins TRBV3-1 to TRBJ1-2; no reliable D call. V lost 3 bases and J 2 bases, leaving 13 bases between the germline ends. The length of the CDR3 is 15 residues. Germline assignment: CDR1 LGHDT and CDR2 YNNKEL (reference sequence). Here the CDR3 DNA reads TGTGCCAGCAGCCAGGGTCGGCAGGAGAACTATGGCTACACCTTC. The encoded protein is CASSQGRQENYGYTF.

The sample holds many counts of this clonotype. The chain links TRBV12-5 to TRBJ1-2, with a weak D call TRBD1 (5 bases). The CDR3 consists of 13 residues. Trimming removed 5 bases at V and 1 base at J, with 8 bases between. Germline V gene data show CDR1 as LGHNT and CDR2 as FRNRAP. CDR3 nucleotides: TGTGCTAGTGGTCGCGACAGTAACTATGGCTACACCTTC. This codes for CASGRDSNYGYTF.

This clonotype appeared many times. The chain recombines TRBV28 with TRBJ2-5; D is uncertain. With 1 base removed from V and 3 bases from J, the gap between germline ends came to 6 bases. There are 13 residues in the CDR3. Germline assignment: CDR1 MDHEN and CDR2 SYDVKM. CDR3 in DNA: TGTGCCAGCAGTTTATACTCGAAAGAGACCCAGTACTTC. It codes for CASSLYSKETQYF. Together with reference TRBV28 and TRBJ2-5, the CDR3 gives the full variable domain: DVKVTQSSRYLVKRTGEKVFLECVQDMDHENMFWYRQDPGLGLRLIYFSYDVKMKEKGDIPEGYSVSREKKERFSLILESASTNQTSMYLCASSLYSKETQYFGPGTRLLVL.

At least ten counts were recorded for this clonotype. The genes are TRBV27 and TRBJ2-5; tentative D call: TRBD1 (6 bases). Looked up from germline, CDR1 is MNHEY and CDR2 is SMNVEV (reference sequence). The CDR3 runs 14 residues. Trimming took off 6 bases at V and 1 base at J, with 12 bases between the two ends. The CDR3 DNA reads TGTGCCAGCAGCCCACTCAGGGGCCAAGAGACCCAGTACTTC. Its translation: CASSPLRGQETQYF.

In this sample, this clonotype turned up many times. The V and J genes are TRBV2 and TRBJ2-3; possibly TRBD1 for D (5 bases). Trimming removed 6 bases at V and 2 bases at J, with 9 bases between. Per the germline V gene, CDR1 is SNHLY and CDR2 is FYNNEI. This CDR3 comprises 13 residues. Here the CDR3 DNA reads TGTGCCAGCAGAGCGACAGTCACAGATACGCAGTATTTT. Protein product: CASRATVTDTQYF.

In this sample, this clonotype turned up many times. This chain connects TRBV7-3 to TRBJ2-1; 9 bases fit TRBD1. The CDR3 runs to 14 residues. Germline V CDR1 and CDR2: SGHTA, FQGTGA. With V trimmed by 3 bases and J by 7 bases, 4 bases remained unmatched. The chain's CDR3 is CASSFDRGENEQFF. Here the CDR3 DNA reads TGTGCCAGCAGCTTCGACAGGGGGGAAAATGAGCAGTTCTTC.

This clonotype was detected ten times or more. The V gene is TRBV6-1, the J gene TRBJ2-1; D gene uncertain. The germline V and J ends were trimmed by 6 bases and 0 bases, with 6 bases remaining between them. Germline V gene lookup returns CDR1 MNHNS and CDR2 SASEGT. The CDR3 runs 13 residues. For the CDR3, the DNA is TGTGCCAGCAGCAGACACTCCTACAATGAGCAGTTCTTC. Protein: CASSRHSYNEQFF.

Concerning this clonotype: This sequence may be a read error, since a much larger clone differs from it by one base. The chain joins TRBV5-1 to TRBJ2-1, with 10 bases lining up with TRBD2. CDR1 is SGHRS, CDR2 YFSETQ, per germline. This CDR3 contains 17 residues. CDR3 protein: CVSSFRLAGGSYNEQFF. DNA for the CDR3: TGCGTCAGCAGCTTCCGACTAGCGGGCGGATCCTACAATGAGCAGTTCTTC.

In its sample, this clonotype was seen a few times. CDR3 protein: CAISESGLAGRYEQFF. In nucleotides, the CDR3 is TGTGCCATCAGTGAGTCGGGACTAGCGGGAAGGTATGAGCAGTTCTTC. The V and J genes are TRBV10-3 and TRBJ2-1; TRBD2 matches 13 bases. The CDR3 covers 16 residues. V lost 0 bases to trimming and J lost 8 bases; unmatched junction nucleotides: 4. Per the germline V gene, CDR1 is ENHRY and CDR2 is SYGVKD.

This clonotype has a handful of counts. The chain is built from TRBV3-1 and TRBJ2-7, with TRBD2 matching over 12 bases. J gave up 4 bases and V 2 bases, and 3 bases lay outside the gene matches. The CDR3 is 15 residues long. Germline lookup yields CDR1 LGHDT and CDR2 YNNKEL (reference sequence). CDR3 residues: CASSQLAGGGYEQYF. Here the CDR3 DNA reads TGTGCCAGCAGCCAACTAGCGGGAGGGGGTTACGAGCAGTACTTC.

This clonotype was counted at least ten times. The gene calls are TRBV28 and TRBJ2-5; the match to TRBD1 covers 10 bases. Germline lookup yields CDR1 MDHEN and CDR2 SYDVKM. The CDR3 consists of 16 residues. Losses at the gene ends were 6 bases for V and 4 bases for J; bases not matched to a gene: 11. This CDR3 is CASSPSRQGAGETQYF. CDR3 nucleotides: TGTGCCAGCAGCCCCAGCCGACAGGGGGCGGGAGAGACCCAGTACTTC.

This rearrangement joins TRBV29-1 to TRBJ1-1, with TRBD1 identical over 8 bases. The V gene's germline CDR1 is SQVTM and CDR2 ANQGSEA. The CDR3 spans 16 residues. Trimming at V came to 3 bases and at J to 4 bases, leaving 13 bases not matched to a gene. The CDR3 here is CSVDGGGRGRTTEAFF. As DNA, the CDR3 is TGCAGCGTTGACGGTGGGGGCAGGGGGCGGACCACTGAAGCTTTCTTT.

This clonotype was recorded a few times. The gene calls are TRBV29-1 and TRBJ2-7, with unresolved D. This CDR3 region has 10 residues. Germline CDR1 reads SQVTM; CDR2 reads ANQGSEA. V lost 8 bases and J lost 3, with 8 bases in between. CDR3 loop: CSPIIYEQYF. CDR3 sequence (DNA): TGCAGCCCAATTATCTACGAGCAGTACTTC.

This clonotype has more than one count but fewer than ten. Here the CDR3 reads CASSVESAGELFF. CDR3 in DNA: TGTGCCAGCAGCGTAGAGTCCGCCGGGGAGCTGTTTTTT. V and J are TRBV9 and TRBJ2-2; D call uncertain. The CDR3 totals 13 residues. The V end was cut by 0 bases, the J end by 6 bases, with 6 bases between. Looked up from germline, CDR1 is SGDLS and CDR2 is YYNGEE.

This clonotype has a count of ten or more. DNA of the CDR3: TGTGCCAGCAGTGATCCAGGGTATCGAGTTGAAAAACTGTTTTTT. Residues: CASSDPGYRVEKLFF. This chain uses TRBV2 with TRBJ1-4; D possibly corresponds to TRBD1 (5 bases). This CDR3 is built from 15 residues. The germline V gene encodes CDR1 SNHLY and CDR2 FYNNEI. The germline V and J ends were trimmed by 3 bases and 7 bases, with 15 bases remaining between them. Together with reference TRBV2 and TRBJ1-4, the CDR3 gives the full variable domain: EPEVTQTPSHQVTQMGQEVILRCVPISNHLYFYWYRQILGQKVEFLVSFYNNEISEKSEIFDDQFSVERPDGSNFTLKIRSTKLEDSAMYFCASSDPGYRVEKLFFGSGTQLSVL.

The sample holds many counts of this clonotype. This chain links TRBV24-1 with TRBJ1-2; 8 bases align to TRBD1. Germline CDR1 KGHDR, CDR2 SFDVKD. V shed 3 bases, J shed 8 bases, and the junction held 7 bases outside the gene matches. This CDR3 has 14 residues. The CDR3 DNA reads TGTGCCACCAGTGATGGACAGGGCTTTGACGGCTACACCTTC. Its protein is CATSDGQGFDGYTF.

In its sample, this clonotype was seen many times. This rearrangement joins TRBV6-5 to TRBJ1-1; possible D gene TRBD1, 6 bases. This CDR3 region has 13 residues. CDR1 is MNHEY and CDR2 is SVGAGI in the germline V gene. Trimming cost V 1 base and J 6 bases, with 9 bases left between them. CDR3 nucleotides: TGTGCCAGCAGTTACTTTGCAGGGGCTGAAGCTTTCTTT. It is translated as CASSYFAGAEAFF.

This clonotype has ten or more counts. This chain connects TRBV7-2 to TRBJ2-1, with unresolved D. Trimming cost V 2 bases and J 5 bases, with 13 bases left between them. The CDR3 has 15 residues. Germline values: CDR1 SGHTA, CDR2 FQGNSA. The CDR3 spells CASSLRFTENNEQFF. The CDR3 DNA follows: TGTGCCAGCAGCTTAAGGTTCACAGAAAACAATGAGCAGTTCTTC.

A few counts support this clonotype. The V and J genes are TRBV14 and TRBJ2-1; D is ambiguous. With 2 bases removed from V and 5 bases from J, the gap between germline ends came to 7 bases. The CDR3 is 13 amino acids. The germline CDR1 and CDR2 sequences are SGHDN and FVKESK. CDR3 coding DNA: TGTGCCAGCAGCCAATGGTCTCACAATGAGCAGTTCTTC. As protein: CASSQWSHNEQFF.

About this clonotype: A much larger clone sits a single nucleotide away, making a read error possible. The chain couples TRBV15 to TRBJ2-1, with D perhaps matching TRBD2 (6 bases). Per germline, CDR1 LNHNV and CDR2 YYDKDF (reference sequence). This CDR3 has 15 residues. The CDR3 sequence is CATSRAGTGYNKQFF. The DNA of the CDR3 is TGTGCCACCAGCAGGGCGGGGACTGGGTACAATAAGCAGTTCTTC.